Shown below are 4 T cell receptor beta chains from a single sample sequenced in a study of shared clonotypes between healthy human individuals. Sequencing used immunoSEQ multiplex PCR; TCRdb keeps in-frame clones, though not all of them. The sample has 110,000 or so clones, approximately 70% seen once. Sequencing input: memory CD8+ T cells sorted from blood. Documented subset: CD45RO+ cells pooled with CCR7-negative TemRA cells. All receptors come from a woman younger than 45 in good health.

Written as DNA, the CDR3 is TGTGCCAGCAGGCCTCTTGGTGGAGAGCAGTTCTTC. It yields the protein CASRPLGGEQFF. The V and J genes are TRBV28 and TRBJ2-1; D unresolved. Germline V CDR1 and CDR2: MDHEN, SYDVKM. Trimming removed 6 bases from V and 10 bases from J, with 13 bases in between. The CDR3 has 12 residues.

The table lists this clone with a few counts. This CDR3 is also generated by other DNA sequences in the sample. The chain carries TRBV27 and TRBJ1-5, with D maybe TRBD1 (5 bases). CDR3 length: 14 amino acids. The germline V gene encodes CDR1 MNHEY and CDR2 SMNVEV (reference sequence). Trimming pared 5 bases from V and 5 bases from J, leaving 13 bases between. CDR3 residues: CASSPQGDHQPQHF. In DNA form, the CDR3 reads TGTGCCAGCAGTCCGCAGGGTGACCATCAGCCCCAGCATTTT.

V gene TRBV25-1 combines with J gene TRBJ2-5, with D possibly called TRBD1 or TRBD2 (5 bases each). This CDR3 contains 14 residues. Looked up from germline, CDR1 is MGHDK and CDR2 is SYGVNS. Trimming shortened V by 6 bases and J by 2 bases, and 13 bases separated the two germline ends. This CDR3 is CASRGLGTQETQYF. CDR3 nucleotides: TGTGCCAGCAGGGGCCTCGGGACGCAAGAGACCCAGTACTTC.

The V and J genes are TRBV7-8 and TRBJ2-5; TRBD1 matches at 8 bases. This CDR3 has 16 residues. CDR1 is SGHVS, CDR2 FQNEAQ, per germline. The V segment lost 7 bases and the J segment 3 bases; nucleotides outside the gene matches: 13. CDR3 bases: TGTGCCAGCACCACCCCCCCCACGACAGGGGAAGAGACCCAGTACTTC. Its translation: CASTTPPTTGEETQYF.